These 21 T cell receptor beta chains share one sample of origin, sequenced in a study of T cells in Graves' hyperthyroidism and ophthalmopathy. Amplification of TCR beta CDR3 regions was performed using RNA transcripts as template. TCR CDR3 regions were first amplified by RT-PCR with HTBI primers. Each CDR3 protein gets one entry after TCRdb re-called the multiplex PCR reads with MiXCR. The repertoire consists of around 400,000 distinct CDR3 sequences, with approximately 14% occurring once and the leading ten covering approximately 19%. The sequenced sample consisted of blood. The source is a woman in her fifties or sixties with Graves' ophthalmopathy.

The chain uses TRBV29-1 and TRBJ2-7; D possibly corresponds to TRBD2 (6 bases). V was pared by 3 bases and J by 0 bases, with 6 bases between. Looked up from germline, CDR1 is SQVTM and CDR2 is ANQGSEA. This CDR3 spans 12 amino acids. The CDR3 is CSVDGGSYEQYF. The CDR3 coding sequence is TGCAGCGTTGACGGGGGCTCCTACGAGCAGTACTTC.

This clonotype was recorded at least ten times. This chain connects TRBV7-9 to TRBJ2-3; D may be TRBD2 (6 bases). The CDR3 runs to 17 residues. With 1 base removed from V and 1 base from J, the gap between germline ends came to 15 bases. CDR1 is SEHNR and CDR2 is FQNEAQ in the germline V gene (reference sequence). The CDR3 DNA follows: TGTGCCAGCAGCTTAGGGTGGAGTAGCGGAGGCACAGATACGCAGTATTTT. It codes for CASSLGWSSGGTDTQYF.

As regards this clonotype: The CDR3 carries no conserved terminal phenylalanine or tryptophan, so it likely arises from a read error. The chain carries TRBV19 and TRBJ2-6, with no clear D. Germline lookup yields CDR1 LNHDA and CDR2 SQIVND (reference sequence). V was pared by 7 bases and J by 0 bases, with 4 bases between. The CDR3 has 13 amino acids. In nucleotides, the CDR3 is TGTGCCAGTAAGAACTCTGGGGCCAACGTCCTGACTTTA. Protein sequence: CASKNSGANVLTL.

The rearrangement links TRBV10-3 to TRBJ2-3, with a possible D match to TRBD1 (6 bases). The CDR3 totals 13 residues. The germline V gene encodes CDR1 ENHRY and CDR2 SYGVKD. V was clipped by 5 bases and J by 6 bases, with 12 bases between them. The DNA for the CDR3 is TGTGCCATCAGTCCCCGACAGGCTGATACGCAGTATTTT. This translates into CAISPRQADTQYF.

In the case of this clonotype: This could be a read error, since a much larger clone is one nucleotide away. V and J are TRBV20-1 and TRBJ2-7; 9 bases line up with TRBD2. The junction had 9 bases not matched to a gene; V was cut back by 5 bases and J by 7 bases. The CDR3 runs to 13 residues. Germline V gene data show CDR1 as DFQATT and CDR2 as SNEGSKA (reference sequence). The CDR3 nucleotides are TGCAGTGCTTCCAGCGGGAGGACCAATGAGCAGTACTTC. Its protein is CSASSGRTNEQYF.

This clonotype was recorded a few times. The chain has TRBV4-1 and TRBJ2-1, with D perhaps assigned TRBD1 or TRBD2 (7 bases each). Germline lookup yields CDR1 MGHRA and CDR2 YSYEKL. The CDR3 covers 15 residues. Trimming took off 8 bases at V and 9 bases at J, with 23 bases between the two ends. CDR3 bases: TGCGCCAGCGACGCAGGGGGAGGGCGAGTAGGTGAGCAGTTCTTC. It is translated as CASDAGGGRVGEQFF.

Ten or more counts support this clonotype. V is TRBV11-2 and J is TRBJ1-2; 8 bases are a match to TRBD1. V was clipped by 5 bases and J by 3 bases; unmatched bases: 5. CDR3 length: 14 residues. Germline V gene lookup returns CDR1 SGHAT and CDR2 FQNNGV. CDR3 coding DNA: TGTGCCAGCAGCCCGGACAGGGCCTACTATGGCTACACCTTC. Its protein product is CASSPDRAYYGYTF. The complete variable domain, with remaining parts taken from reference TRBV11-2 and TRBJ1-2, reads EAGVAQSPRYKIIEKRQSVAFWCNPISGHATLYWYQQILGQGPKLLIQFQNNGVVDDSQLPKDRFSAERLKGVDSTLKIQPAKLEDSAVYLCASSPDRAYYGYTFGSGTRLTVV.

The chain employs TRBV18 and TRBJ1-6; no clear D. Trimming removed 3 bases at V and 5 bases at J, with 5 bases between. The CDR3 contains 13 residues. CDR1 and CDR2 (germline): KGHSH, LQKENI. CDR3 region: CASSPNDNSPLHF. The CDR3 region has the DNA TGTGCCAGCTCACCGAACGATAATTCACCCCTCCACTTT.

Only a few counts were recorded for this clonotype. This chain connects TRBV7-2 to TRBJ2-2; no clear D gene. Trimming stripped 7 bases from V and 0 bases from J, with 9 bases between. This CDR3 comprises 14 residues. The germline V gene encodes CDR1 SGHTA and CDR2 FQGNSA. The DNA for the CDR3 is TGTGCCAGCACCGGACGGCCGAACACCGGGGAGCTGTTTTTT. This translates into CASTGRPNTGELFF.

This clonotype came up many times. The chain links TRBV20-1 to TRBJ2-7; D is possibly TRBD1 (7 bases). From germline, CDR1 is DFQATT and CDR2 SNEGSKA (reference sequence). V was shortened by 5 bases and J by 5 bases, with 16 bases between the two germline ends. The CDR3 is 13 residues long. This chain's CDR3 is CSAPRTGGDEQYF. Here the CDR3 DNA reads TGCAGTGCTCCGCGGACAGGCGGGGACGAGCAGTACTTC.

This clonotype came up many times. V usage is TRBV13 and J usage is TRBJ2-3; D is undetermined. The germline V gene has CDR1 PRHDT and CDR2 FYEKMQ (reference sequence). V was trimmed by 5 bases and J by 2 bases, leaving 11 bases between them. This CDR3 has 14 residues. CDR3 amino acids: CASSPYIHTDTQYF. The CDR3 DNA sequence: TGTGCCAGCAGCCCTTACATTCACACAGATACGCAGTATTTT. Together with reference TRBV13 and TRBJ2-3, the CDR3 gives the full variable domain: AAGVIQSPRHLIKEKRETATLKCYPIPRHDTVYWYQQGPGQDPQFLISFYEKMQSDKGSIPDRFSAQQFSDYHSELNMSSLELGDSALYFCASSPYIHTDTQYFGPGTRLTVL.

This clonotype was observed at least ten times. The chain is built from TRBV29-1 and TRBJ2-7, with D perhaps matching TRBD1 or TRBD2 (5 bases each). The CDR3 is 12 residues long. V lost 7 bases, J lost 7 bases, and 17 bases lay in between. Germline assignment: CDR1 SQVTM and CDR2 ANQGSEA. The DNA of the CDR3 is TGCAGCGCCCGGGACCCATCGCGGGAGCAGTACTTC. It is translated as CSARDPSREQYF.

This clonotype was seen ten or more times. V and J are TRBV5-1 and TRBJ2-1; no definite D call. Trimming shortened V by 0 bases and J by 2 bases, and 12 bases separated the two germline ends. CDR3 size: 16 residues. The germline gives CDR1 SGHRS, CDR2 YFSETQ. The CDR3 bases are TGCGCCAGCAGCTTGGACGCTCGTAACCCCTACAATGAGCAGTTCTTC. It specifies CASSLDARNPYNEQFF. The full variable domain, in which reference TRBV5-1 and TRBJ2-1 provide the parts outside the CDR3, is KAGVTQTPRYLIKTRGQQVTLSCSPISGHRSVSWYQQTPGQGLQFLFEYFSETQRNKGNFPGRFSGRQFSNSRSEMNVSTLELGDSALYLCASSLDARNPYNEQFFGPGTRLTVL.

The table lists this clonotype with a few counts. The CDR3 loop reads CASRPTSGRETGELFF. The DNA of the CDR3 is TGTGCCAGTAGGCCGACTAGCGGGAGGGAGACCGGGGAGCTGTTTTTT. The chain couples TRBV19 to TRBJ2-2; 14 nucleotides agree with TRBD2. Germline V lookup: CDR1 LNHDA, CDR2 SQIVND (reference sequence). J lost 5 bases, V lost 6 bases, and 5 bases had no gene match. This CDR3 has 16 residues.

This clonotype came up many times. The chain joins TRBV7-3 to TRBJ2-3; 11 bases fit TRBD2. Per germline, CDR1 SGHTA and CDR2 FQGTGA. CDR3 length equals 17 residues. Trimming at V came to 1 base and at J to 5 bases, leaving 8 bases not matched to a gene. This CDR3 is CASSLIGSGRARDTQYF. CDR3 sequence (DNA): TGTGCCAGCAGCTTAATAGGTAGCGGGAGGGCCCGAGATACGCAGTATTTT.

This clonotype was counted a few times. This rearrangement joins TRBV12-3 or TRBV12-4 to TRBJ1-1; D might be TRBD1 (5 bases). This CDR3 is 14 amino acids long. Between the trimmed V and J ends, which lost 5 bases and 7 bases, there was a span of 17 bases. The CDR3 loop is CASSPSGTPDEAFF. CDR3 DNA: TGTGCCAGCAGTCCTTCCGGGACGCCTGATGAAGCTTTCTTT.

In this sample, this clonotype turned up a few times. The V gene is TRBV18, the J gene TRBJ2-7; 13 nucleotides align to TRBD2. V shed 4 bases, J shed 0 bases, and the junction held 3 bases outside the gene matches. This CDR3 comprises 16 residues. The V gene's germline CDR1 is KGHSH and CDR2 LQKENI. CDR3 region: CASSLRTSGSSYEQYF. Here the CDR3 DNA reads TGTGCCAGCTCACTTCGGACTAGCGGGAGCTCCTACGAGCAGTACTTC. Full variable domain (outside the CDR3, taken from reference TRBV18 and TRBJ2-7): NAGVMQNPRHLVRRRGQEARLRCSPMKGHSHVYWYRQLPEEGLKFMVYLQKENIIDESGMPKERFSAEFPKEGPSILRIQQVVRGDSAAYFCASSLRTSGSSYEQYFGPGTRLTVT.

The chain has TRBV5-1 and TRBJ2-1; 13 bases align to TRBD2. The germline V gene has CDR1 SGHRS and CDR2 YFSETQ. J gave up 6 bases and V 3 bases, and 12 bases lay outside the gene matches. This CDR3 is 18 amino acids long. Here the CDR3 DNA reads TGCGCCAGCAGCTCAGAGCCCCGGACTAGCGGGAGATCCAATGAGCAGTTCTTC. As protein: CASSSEPRTSGRSNEQFF.

DNA of the CDR3: TGTGCCAGCAGTCCCGGGACAGCAAATCAGCCCCAGCATTTT. It yields the protein CASSPGTANQPQHF. The V and J genes are TRBV28 and TRBJ1-5; 7 bases match TRBD1. V lost 5 bases, J lost 4 bases, and 5 bases stayed unmatched. The CDR3 covers 14 residues. Per the germline V gene, CDR1 is MDHEN and CDR2 is SYDVKM.

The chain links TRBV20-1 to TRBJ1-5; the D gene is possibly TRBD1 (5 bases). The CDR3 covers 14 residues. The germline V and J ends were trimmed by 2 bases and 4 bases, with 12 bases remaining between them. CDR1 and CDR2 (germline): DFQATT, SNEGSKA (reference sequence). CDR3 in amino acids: CSARQGNLNQPQHF. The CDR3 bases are TGCAGTGCTAGACAGGGAAATTTGAATCAGCCCCAGCATTTT.

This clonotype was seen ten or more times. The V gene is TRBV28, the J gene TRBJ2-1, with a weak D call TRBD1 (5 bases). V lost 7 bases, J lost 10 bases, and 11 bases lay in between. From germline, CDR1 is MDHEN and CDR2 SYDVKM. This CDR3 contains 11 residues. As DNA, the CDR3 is TGTGCCAGCACAGGGCCCGCCGAGCAGTTCTTC. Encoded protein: CASTGPAEQFF.